This T cell receptor (beta chain) was documented in a study of T cell changes during pregnancy in multiple sclerosis (dated by TCRdb to between 2018 and 2021). As for the study more broadly: The study looked at changes in the T cell repertoire across pregnancy in women with multiple sclerosis.

CDR3 length: 13 amino acids, cysteine to phenylalanine. Here the CDR3 DNA is all that survives: 39 bases in frame from base 1. The germline V gene (reference sequence) yields SGHNT for CDR1 and YYREEE for CDR2. Ends trimmed: V by 4 bases, J by 6 bases; bases unmatched to a gene: 5. About this clone: Its antigen is unknown. No qualities accompany the bases; no much larger clone lies one base away.

The receptor library was made with the immunoSEQ multiplex PCR assay. TCRdb took over this immuneACCESS table, retaining in-frame rearrangements with V and J assigned. Such tables are incomplete; in checked studies, under half of the missing clones stem from an unresolved V gene, and the remainder is unexplained. Counted in this sample were some 83,000 clones; 90% to 95% of them appeared once. The ten largest make up 3.5% of the sample. The receptor was isolated from a female donor in good health, serving as a control in a pregnancy study. Some clones in this sample may be carry-over from other donors' samples. The material sequenced was PBMCs, taken in the first trimester of pregnancy. The receptor chain draws on TRBV5-4 and TRBJ1-1, with 8 bases in between that match TRBD1. The CDR3 in this case is CASSLDRAAEAFF. At the DNA level, the sequence is TGTGCCAGCAGCCTGGACAGGGCCGCTGAAGCTTTCTTT.